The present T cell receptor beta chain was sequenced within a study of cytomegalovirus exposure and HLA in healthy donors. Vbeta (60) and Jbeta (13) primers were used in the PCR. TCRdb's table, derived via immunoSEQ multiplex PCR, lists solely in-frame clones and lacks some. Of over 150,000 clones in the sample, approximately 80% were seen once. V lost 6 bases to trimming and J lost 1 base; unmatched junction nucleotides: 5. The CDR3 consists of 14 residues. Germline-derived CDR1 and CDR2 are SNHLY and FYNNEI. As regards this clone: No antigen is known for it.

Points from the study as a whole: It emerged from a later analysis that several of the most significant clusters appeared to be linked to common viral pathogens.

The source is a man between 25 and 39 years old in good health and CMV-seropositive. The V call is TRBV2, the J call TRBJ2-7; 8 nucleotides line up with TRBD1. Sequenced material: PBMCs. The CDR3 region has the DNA TGTGCCAGCAGGTTCAACAGGGGGTCCTACGAGCAGTACTTC. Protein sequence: CASRFNRGSYEQYF. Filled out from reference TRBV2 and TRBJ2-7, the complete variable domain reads EPEVTQTPSHQVTQMGQEVILRCVPISNHLYFYWYRQILGQKVEFLVSFYNNEISEKSEIFDDQFSVERPDGSNFTLKIRSTKLEDSAMYFCASRFNRGSYEQYFGPGTRLTVT.